One and the same sample provided the 7 T cell receptor beta chains below, sequenced in a study of OX40 agonist ivuxolimab in advanced cancers. The protocol was immunoSEQ multiplex PCR, while the TCRdb copy is restricted to in-frame clones and leaves out a portion. The data show tens of thousands of clones, 75% to 95% seen once. This sample comprised CD4+ or CD8+ T cells sorted from blood, obtained in a trial of the OX40 agonist ivuxolimab. Source of these receptors: an adult with an advanced solid tumor such as melanoma, head and neck, liver or kidney cancer.

The chain couples TRBV5-1 to TRBJ1-1, with TRBD1 identical over 7 bases. Germline CDR1 is SGHRS and CDR2 is YFSETQ. V lost 4 bases to trimming and J lost 0 bases; unmatched junction nucleotides: 15. CDR3 length: 18 amino acids. This CDR3 reads CASSRSAGTGAMNTEAFF. CDR3 bases: TGCGCCAGCAGCAGATCGGCAGGTACAGGGGCGATGAACACTGAAGCTTTCTTT.

The CDR3: CASSLARYYEQYF. The CDR3 nucleotides are TGCGCCAGCAGCTTGGCTCGATACTACGAGCAGTACTTC. The chain uses TRBV5-1 and TRBJ2-7, with no clear D. V shed 0 bases and J shed 3 bases, with 7 bases lying between them. In germline, CDR1 is SGHRS, CDR2 YFSETQ. The CDR3 runs to 13 residues. Based on the CDR3 plus reference TRBV5-1 and TRBJ2-7, the full variable domain is KAGVTQTPRYLIKTRGQQVTLSCSPISGHRSVSWYQQTPGQGLQFLFEYFSETQRNKGNFPGRFSGRQFSNSRSEMNVSTLELGDSALYLCASSLARYYEQYFGPGTRLTVT.

The chain employs TRBV29-1 and TRBJ1-5; 9 nucleotides agree with TRBD1. The germline V gene encodes CDR1 SQVTM and CDR2 ANQGSEA. CDR3 length: 15 residues. Germline trimming cut 4 bases from V and 2 bases from J; bases unmatched to any gene: 6. The CDR3 DNA follows: TGCAGCGTTGTTGAGACAGGGGGAGGCAATCAGCCCCAGCATTTT. It codes for CSVVETGGGNQPQHF.

The rearrangement uses TRBV2 and TRBJ2-6; D is unresolved. The V gene's germline CDR1 is SNHLY and CDR2 FYNNEI. Trimming stripped 10 bases from V and 0 bases from J, with 1 base between. The CDR3 has 11 residues. The CDR3 protein is CATSGANVLTF. The CDR3, as DNA: TGTGCCACCTCTGGGGCCAACGTCCTGACTTTC.

This rearrangement joins TRBV10-1 to TRBJ1-2; unclear D gene. There are 16 residues in the CDR3. Germline loops: CDR1 WNHNN, CDR2 SYGVQD (reference sequence). Deletions cut 6 bases from V and 7 bases from J, with 24 bases between. The chain's CDR3 is CASRNGWKALSFGYTF. The CDR3 DNA follows: TGCGCCAGCAGGAATGGGTGGAAAGCCCTGAGCTTTGGCTACACCTTC.

The chain couples TRBV28 to TRBJ1-1; no definite D call. V was pared by 9 bases and J by 0 bases, with 8 bases between. CDR3 length equals 12 residues. From germline, CDR1 is MDHEN and CDR2 SYDVKM. The CDR3 loop reads CASPPLNTEAFF. Here the CDR3 DNA reads TGTGCCAGTCCGCCTCTGAACACTGAAGCTTTCTTT. Filled out from reference TRBV28 and TRBJ1-1, the complete variable domain reads DVKVTQSSRYLVKRTGEKVFLECVQDMDHENMFWYRQDPGLGLRLIYFSYDVKMKEKGDIPEGYSVSREKKERFSLILESASTNQTSMYLCASPPLNTEAFFGQGTRLTVV.

This chain joins TRBV2 and TRBJ1-4; perhaps TRBD1 as D (5 bases). Germline loops: CDR1 SNHLY, CDR2 FYNNEI. Trimming took 5 bases from V and 14 from J, leaving 15 bases between them. This CDR3 is built from 12 residues. CDR3 bases: TGTGCCAGCAGTCGGACACCGGACTCCCTGTTTTTT. Translation gives CASSRTPDSLFF.